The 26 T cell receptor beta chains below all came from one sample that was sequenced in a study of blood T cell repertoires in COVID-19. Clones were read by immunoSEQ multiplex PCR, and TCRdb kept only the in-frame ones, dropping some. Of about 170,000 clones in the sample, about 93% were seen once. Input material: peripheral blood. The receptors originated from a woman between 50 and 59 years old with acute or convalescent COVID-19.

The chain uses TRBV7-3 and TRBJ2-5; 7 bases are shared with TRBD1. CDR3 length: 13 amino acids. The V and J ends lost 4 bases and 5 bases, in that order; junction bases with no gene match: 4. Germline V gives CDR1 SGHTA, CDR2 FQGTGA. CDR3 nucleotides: TGTGCCAGCAGCTGGACAGGCTTGGAGACCCAGTACTTC. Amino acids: CASSWTGLETQYF.

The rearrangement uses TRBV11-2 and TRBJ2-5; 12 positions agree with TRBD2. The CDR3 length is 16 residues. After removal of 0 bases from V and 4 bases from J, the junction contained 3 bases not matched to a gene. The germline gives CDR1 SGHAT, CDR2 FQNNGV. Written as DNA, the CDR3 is TGTGCCAGCAGCTTAGATGAACTAGCGGGGGGAGAGACCCAGTACTTC. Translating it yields CASSLDELAGGETQYF.

In DNA form, the CDR3 reads TGTGCCAGCAGGGGGACAGGGGACAATGAGCAGTTCTTC. It is translated as CASRGTGDNEQFF. The V gene is TRBV7-2, the J gene TRBJ2-1, with 10 nucleotides matching TRBD1. This CDR3 region has 13 residues. J gave up 5 bases and V 6 bases, and 1 base lay outside the gene matches. Looked up from germline, CDR1 is SGHTA and CDR2 is FQGNSA.

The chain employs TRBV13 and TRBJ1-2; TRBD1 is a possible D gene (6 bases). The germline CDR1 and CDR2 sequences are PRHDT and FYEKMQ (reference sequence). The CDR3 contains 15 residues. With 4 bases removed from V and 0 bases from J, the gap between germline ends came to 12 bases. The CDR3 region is CASSSWTEANYGYTF. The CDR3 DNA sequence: TGTGCCAGCAGCTCTTGGACAGAAGCTAACTATGGCTACACCTTC.

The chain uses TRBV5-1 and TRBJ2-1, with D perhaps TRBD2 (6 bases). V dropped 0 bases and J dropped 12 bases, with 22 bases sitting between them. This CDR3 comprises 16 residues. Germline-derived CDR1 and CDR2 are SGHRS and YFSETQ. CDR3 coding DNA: TGCGCCAGCAGCTTGGGTCGGGGAGGAATTGCCCAGGTGCAGTTCTTC. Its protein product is CASSLGRGGIAQVQFF.

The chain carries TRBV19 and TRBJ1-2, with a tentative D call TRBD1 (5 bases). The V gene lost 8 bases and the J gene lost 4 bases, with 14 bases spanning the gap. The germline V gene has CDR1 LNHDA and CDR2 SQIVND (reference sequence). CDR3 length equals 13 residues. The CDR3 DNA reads TGTGCCAGTTGGGGCGGGGTCGGCTATGGCTACACCTTC. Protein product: CASWGGVGYGYTF.

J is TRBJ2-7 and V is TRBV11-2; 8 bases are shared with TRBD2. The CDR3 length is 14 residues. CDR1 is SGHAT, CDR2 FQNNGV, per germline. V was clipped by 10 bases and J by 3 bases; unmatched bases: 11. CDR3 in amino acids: CATGRVAGNYEQYF. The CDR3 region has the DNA TGTGCCACCGGGCGGGTAGCGGGGAACTACGAGCAGTACTTC.

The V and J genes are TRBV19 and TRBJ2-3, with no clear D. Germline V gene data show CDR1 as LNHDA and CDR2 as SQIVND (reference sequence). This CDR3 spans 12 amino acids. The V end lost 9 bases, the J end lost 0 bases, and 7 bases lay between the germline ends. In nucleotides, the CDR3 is TGTGCCAGCCCCGGTAGCACAGATACGCAGTATTTT. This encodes CASPGSTDTQYF.

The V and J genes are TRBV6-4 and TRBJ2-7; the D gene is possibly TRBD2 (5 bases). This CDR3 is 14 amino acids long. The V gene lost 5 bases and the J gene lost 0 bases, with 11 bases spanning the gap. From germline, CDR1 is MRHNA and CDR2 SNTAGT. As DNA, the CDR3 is TGTGCCAGCAGTCGGACTTACAGCTCCTACGAGCAGTACTTC. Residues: CASSRTYSSYEQYF.

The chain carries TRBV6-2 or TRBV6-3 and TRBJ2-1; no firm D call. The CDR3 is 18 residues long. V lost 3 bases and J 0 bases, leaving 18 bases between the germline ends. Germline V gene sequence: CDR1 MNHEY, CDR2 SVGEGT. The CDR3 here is CASSYDRSRSSSYNEQFF. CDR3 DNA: TGTGCCAGCAGTTATGATCGTTCCCGATCGAGCTCCTACAATGAGCAGTTCTTC.

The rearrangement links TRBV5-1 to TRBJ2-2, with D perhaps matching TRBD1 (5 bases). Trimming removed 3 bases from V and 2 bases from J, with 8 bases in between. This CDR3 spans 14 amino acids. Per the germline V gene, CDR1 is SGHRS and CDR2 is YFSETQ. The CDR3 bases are TGCGCCAGCAGCTGGCAGGGTAACACCGGGGAGCTGTTTTTT. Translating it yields CASSWQGNTGELFF.

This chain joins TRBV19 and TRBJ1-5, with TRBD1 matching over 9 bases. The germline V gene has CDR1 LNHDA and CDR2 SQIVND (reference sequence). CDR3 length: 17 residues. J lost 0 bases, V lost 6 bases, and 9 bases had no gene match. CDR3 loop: CASSRDREGYSNQPQHF. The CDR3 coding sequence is TGTGCCAGTAGCCGGGACAGGGAGGGTTATAGCAATCAGCCCCAGCATTTT.

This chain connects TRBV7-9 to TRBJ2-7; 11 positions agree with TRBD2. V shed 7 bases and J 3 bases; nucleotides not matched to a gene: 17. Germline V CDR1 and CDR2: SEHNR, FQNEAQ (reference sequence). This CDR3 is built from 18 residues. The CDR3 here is CASTLLAGASGVGYEQYF. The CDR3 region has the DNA TGTGCCAGCACCCTACTAGCGGGGGCCTCCGGGGTTGGCTACGAGCAGTACTTC.

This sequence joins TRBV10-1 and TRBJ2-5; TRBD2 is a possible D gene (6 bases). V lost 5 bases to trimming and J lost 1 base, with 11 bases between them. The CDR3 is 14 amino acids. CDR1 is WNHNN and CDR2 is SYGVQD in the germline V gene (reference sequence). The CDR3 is CASSSGLIQETQYF. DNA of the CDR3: TGCGCCAGCAGTTCGGGACTGATCCAAGAGACCCAGTACTTC.

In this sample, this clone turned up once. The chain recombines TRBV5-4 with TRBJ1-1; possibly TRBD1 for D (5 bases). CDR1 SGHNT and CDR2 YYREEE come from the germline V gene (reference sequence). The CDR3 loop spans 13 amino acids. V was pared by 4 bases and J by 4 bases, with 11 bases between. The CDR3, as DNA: TGTGCCAGCAGCCAAGCAGGGCGCACTGAAGCTTTCTTT. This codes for CASSQAGRTEAFF.

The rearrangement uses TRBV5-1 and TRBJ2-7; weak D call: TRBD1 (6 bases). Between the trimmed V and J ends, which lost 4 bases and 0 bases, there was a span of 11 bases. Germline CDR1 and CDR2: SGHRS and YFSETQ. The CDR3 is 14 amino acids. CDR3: CASSTSGASYEQYF. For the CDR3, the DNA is TGCGCCAGCAGCACCTCAGGGGCCTCCTACGAGCAGTACTTC.

DNA of the CDR3: TGTGCCACCGTAGGCGTGACAGACACCATATATTTT. This encodes CATVGVTDTIYF. The genes are TRBV28 and TRBJ1-3; tentative D call: TRBD1 (5 bases). V was trimmed by 10 bases and J by 8 bases, leaving 15 bases between them. The CDR3 runs 12 residues. The germline CDR1 and CDR2 sequences are MDHEN and SYDVKM.

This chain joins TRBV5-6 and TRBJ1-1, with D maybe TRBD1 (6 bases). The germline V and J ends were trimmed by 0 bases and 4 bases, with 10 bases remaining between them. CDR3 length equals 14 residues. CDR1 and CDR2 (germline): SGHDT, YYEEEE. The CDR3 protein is CASSLGQGSTEAFF. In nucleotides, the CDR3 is TGTGCCAGCAGCTTGGGCCAGGGGAGCACTGAAGCTTTCTTT. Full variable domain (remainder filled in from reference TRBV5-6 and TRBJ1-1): DAGVTQSPTHLIKTRGQQVTLRCSPKSGHDTVSWYQQALGQGPQFIFQYYEEEERQRGNFPDRFSGHQFPNYSSELNVNALLLGDSALYLCASSLGQGSTEAFFGQGTRLTVV.

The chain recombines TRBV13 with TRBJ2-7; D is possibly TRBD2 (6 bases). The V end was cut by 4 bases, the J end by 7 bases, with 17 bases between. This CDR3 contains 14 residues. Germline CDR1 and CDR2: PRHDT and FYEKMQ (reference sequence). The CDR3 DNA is TGTGCCAGCAGCTCGGGGGACGGGAACGGAGAGCAGTACTTC. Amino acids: CASSSGDGNGEQYF. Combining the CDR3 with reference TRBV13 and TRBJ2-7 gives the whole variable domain AAGVIQSPRHLIKEKRETATLKCYPIPRHDTVYWYQQGPGQDPQFLISFYEKMQSDKGSIPDRFSAQQFSDYHSELNMSSLELGDSALYFCASSSGDGNGEQYFGPGTRLTVT.

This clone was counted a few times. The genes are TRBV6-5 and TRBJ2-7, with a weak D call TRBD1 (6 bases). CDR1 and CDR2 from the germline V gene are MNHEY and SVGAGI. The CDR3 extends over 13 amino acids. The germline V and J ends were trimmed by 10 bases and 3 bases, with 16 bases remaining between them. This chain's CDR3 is CATGIGGHYEQYF. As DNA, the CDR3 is TGTGCCACAGGGATAGGGGGTCACTACGAGCAGTACTTC.

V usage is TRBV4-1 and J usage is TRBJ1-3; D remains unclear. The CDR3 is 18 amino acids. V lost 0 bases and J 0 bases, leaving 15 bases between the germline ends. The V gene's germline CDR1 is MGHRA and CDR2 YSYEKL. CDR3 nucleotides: TGCGCCAGCAGCCAAGATGAGCTGGAGGAGTTCTCTGGAAACACCATATATTTT. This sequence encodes CASSQDELEEFSGNTIYF.

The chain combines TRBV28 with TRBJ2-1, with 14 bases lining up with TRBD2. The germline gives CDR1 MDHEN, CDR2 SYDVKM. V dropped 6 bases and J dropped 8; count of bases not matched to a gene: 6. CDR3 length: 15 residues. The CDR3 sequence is CASRVTSGRVHEQFF. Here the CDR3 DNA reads TGTGCCAGCAGGGTGACTAGCGGGAGGGTGCATGAGCAGTTCTTC. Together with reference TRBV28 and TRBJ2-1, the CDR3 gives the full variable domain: DVKVTQSSRYLVKRTGEKVFLECVQDMDHENMFWYRQDPGLGLRLIYFSYDVKMKEKGDIPEGYSVSREKKERFSLILESASTNQTSMYLCASRVTSGRVHEQFFGPGTRLTVL.

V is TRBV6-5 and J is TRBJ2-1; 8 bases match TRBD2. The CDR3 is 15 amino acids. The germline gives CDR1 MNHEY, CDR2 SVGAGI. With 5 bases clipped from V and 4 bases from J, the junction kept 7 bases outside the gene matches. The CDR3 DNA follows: TGTGCCAGCAGTCCTAGCGGGCTTTCTTACAATGAGCAGTTCTTC. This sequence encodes CASSPSGLSYNEQFF.

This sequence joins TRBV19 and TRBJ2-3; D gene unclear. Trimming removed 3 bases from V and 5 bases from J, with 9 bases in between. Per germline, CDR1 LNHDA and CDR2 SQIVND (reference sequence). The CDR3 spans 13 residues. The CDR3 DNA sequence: TGTGCCAGTAGTATGCTCAGAGGAGATACGCAGTATTTT. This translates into CASSMLRGDTQYF.

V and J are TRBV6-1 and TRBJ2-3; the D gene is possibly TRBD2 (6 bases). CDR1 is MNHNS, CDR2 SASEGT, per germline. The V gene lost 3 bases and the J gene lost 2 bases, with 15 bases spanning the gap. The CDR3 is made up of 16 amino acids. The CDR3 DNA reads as TGTGCCAGCAGTGACCTCCTAGCGTCTGACACAGATACGCAGTATTTT. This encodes CASSDLLASDTDTQYF.

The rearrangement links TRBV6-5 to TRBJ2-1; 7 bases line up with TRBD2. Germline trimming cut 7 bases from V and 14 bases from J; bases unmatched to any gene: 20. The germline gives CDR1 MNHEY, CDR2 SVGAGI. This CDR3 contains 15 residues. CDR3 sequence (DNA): TGTGCCAGCAAATCCTCCGGGAGGTCTGTAATTAGGGAGTTCTTC. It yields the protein CASKSSGRSVIREFF.